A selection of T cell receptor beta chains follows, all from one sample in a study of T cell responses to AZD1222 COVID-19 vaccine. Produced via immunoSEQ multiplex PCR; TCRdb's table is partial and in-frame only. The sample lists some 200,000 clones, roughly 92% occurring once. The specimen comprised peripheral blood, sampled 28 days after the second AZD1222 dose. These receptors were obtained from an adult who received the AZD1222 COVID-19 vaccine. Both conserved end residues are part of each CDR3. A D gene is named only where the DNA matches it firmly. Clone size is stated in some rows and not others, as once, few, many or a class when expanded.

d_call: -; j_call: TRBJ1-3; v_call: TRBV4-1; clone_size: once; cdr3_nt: TGCGCCAGCAGCCAAGAAAGTACGTCGCCTGGAAACACCATATATTTT; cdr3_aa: CASSQESTSPGNTIYF
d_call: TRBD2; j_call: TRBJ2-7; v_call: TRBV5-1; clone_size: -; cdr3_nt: TGCGCCAGCAGACCCCCGGGGGGTTACGAGCAGTACTTC; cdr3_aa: CASRPPGGYEQYF
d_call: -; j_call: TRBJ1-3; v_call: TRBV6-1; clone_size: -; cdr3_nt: TGTGCCAGCAGTGAGGAGGCCCTGGGACCTGGAAACACCATATATTTT; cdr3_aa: CASSEEALGPGNTIYF
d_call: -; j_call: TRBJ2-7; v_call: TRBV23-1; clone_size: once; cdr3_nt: TGCGCCAGCAGTCAAATCCGGCTGACAGGGAGGTCCTACGAGCAGTACTTC; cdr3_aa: CASSQIRLTGRSYEQYF
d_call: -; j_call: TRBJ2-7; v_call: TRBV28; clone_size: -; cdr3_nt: TGTGCCACTAGTTTAACGTTTCTCTCCTACGAGCAGTACTTC; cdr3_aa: CATSLTFLSYEQYF
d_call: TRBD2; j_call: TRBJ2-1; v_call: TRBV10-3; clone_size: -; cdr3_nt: TGTGCCATCAAGCGGGAGGGCTCCTACAATGAGCAGTTCTTC; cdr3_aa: CAIKREGSYNEQFF
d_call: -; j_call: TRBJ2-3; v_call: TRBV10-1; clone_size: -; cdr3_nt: TGCGCCAGCATGACGGACGGGACAGATACGCAGTATTTT; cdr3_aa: CASMTDGTDTQYF
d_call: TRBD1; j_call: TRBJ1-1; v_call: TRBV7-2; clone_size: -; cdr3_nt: TGTGCCAGCAGCTTCTCGAGGGGGCAGGATGAAGCTTTCTTT; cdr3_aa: CASSFSRGQDEAFF
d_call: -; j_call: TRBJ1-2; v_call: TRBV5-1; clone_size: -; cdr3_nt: TGCGCCAGCAGCCCGGCAAGAGGGACTAACTATGGCTACACCTTC; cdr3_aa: CASSPARGTNYGYTF
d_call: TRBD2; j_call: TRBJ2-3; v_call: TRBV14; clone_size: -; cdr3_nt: TGTGCCAGCAGCCGGCGGGAGGGCCTCCCAGATACGCAGTATTTT; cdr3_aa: CASSRREGLPDTQYF
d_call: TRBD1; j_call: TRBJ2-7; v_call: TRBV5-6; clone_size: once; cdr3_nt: TGTGCCAGCAGCCGGGGCAGGGGGTACTACGAGCAGTACTTC; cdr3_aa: CASSRGRGYYEQYF
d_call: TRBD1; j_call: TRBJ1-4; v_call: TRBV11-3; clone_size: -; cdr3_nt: TGTGCCAGCAGCTTAGGACAGGGGGCGATATATGAAAAACTGTTTTTT; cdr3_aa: CASSLGQGAIYEKLFF
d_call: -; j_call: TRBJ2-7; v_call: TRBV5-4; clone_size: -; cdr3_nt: TGTGCCAGCAGTCCCAATCCTAGCGTGGTCGAGCAGTACTTC; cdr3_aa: CASSPNPSVVEQYF